This T cell receptor beta chain stems from a study of blood T cell repertoires in COVID-19. The overall study: Material from acute and convalescent COVID-19 was sourced from the United States, Italy and Spain.

Germline V gene lookup returns CDR1 SGHDT and CDR2 YYEEEE. The CDR3 extends over 13 amino acids. V gave up 5 bases and J gave up 0 bases, with 9 bases separating them. Authors' analysis steps: Quantification of nucleated cells was approximated via reference gene primer amplification. The assay was immunoSEQ multiplex PCR, and TCRdb's table has in-frame clones only and misses some. V, J and clone size are those of that table, while D and trimming were read from the DNA. The repertoire holds just over 95,000 clones, with 80% to 90% as singletons. Input material: peripheral blood. The chain combines TRBV5-6 with TRBJ2-7; D uncertain. This receptor was obtained from a human donor in a cohort sampled during active COVID-19. The CDR3 here is CASRPTPSYEQYF. CDR3 sequence (DNA): TGTGCCAGCAGACCTACCCCCTCCTACGAGCAGTACTTC.